This TCR beta chain was sequenced for a study of shared clonotypes between healthy human individuals. Findings and limits, study-wide: Around 5% was the fraction of naive CD4 clonotypes found shared across four donors.

Germline CDR1 reads LNHDA; CDR2 reads SQIVND (reference sequence). The CDR3 has 14 residues. V dropped 4 bases and J dropped 4; count of bases not matched to a gene: 7. The protocol was immunoSEQ multiplex PCR, while the TCRdb copy is restricted to in-frame clones and leaves out a portion. There are about 2,200,000 clones in the sample; roughly 91% occur only once, and roughly 1.7% lies in the top ten. This clone was detected a few times. As yet, its antigen is unknown. Terminally differentiated effector memory CD45RA+ cells were excluded from the naive CD8 cells, which were CD45RO-negative and positively selected for CCR7.

The specimen was naive CD8+ T cells from PBMCs. The genes are TRBV19 and TRBJ2-7; 7 bases match TRBD2. The TCR was taken from a man aged 18 to 30 in good health. Some clones in this sample may be carry-over from other donors' samples. Written as DNA, the CDR3 is TGTGCCAGTAGTACCCTAGCGGATACATACGAGCAGTACTTC. Protein product: CASSTLADTYEQYF. The full variable domain, its missing parts supplied by reference TRBV19 and TRBJ2-7, is DGGITQSPKYLFRKEGQNVTLSCEQNLNHDAMYWYRQDPGQGLRLIYYSQIVNDFQKGDIAEGYSVSREKKESFPLTVTSAQKNPTAFYLCASSTLADTYEQYFGPGTRLTVT.